The 23 T cell receptor beta chains in this list originate from one sample, sequenced in a study of blood T cell repertoires in COVID-19. The table came from immunoSEQ multiplex PCR; TCRdb's copy has only in-frame clones and leaves some out. The table includes about 260,000 clones, about 88% detected once. The sequencing input was peripheral blood. The receptors come from a young man with active or convalescent COVID-19.

The chain recombines TRBV11-3 with TRBJ2-7; 9 nucleotides align to TRBD1. V lost 3 bases to trimming and J lost 6 bases; unmatched junction nucleotides: 6. This CDR3 region has 14 residues. CDR1 and CDR2 (germline): SGHNT, YENEEA. CDR3 in DNA: TGTGCCAGCAGCTTGGACAGGGGCAGTTTCGAGCAGTACTTC. Residues: CASSLDRGSFEQYF. Based on the CDR3 plus reference TRBV11-3 and TRBJ2-7, the full variable domain is EAGVVQSPRYKIIEKKQPVAFWCNPISGHNTLYWYLQNLGQGPELLIRYENEEAVDDSQLPKDRFSAERLKGVDSTLKIQPAELGDSAVYLCASSLDRGSFEQYFGPGTRLTVT.

The V gene is TRBV4-2, the J gene TRBJ2-2; 9 bases agree with TRBD2. The CDR3 extends over 16 amino acids. The germline CDR1 and CDR2 sequences are LGHNA and YNFKEQ. V was pared by 0 bases and J by 5 bases, with 4 bases of the junction left unmatched. The CDR3 region has the DNA TGTGCCAGCAGCCAAGATGTAGCGGGGGAGACCGGGGAGCTGTTTTTT. Protein sequence: CASSQDVAGETGELFF.

The V gene is TRBV28, the J gene TRBJ2-7, with 7 bases lining up with TRBD2. Germline V gene sequence: CDR1 MDHEN, CDR2 SYDVKM. The J segment lost 5 bases and the V segment lost 7 bases, leaving 11 bases of the junction unmatched. CDR3 length: 14 amino acids. The CDR3 loop is CASTLGVGRHEQYF. The CDR3 DNA sequence: TGTGCCAGCACCCTGGGGGTCGGGAGGCACGAGCAGTACTTC. Based on the CDR3 plus reference TRBV28 and TRBJ2-7, the full variable domain is DVKVTQSSRYLVKRTGEKVFLECVQDMDHENMFWYRQDPGLGLRLIYFSYDVKMKEKGDIPEGYSVSREKKERFSLILESASTNQTSMYLCASTLGVGRHEQYFGPGTRLTVT.

As DNA, the CDR3 is TGTGCCTGGAGTAAAGTAGCTCCCACCGGGGAGCTGTTTTTT. Its translation: CAWSKVAPTGELFF. This chain joins TRBV30 and TRBJ2-2; D is undetermined. The CDR3 is made up of 14 amino acids. Germline loops: CDR1 GTSNPN, CDR2 SVGIG (reference sequence). V was trimmed by 2 bases and J by 4 bases, leaving 11 bases between them.

This clone was detected once. This rearrangement joins TRBV6-1 to TRBJ1-5, with 9 bases lining up with TRBD1. V lost 3 bases, J lost 4 bases, and 4 bases stayed unmatched. Per germline, CDR1 MNHNS and CDR2 SASEGT. The CDR3 length is 15 residues. In nucleotides, the CDR3 is TGTGCCAGCAGTGACCCCGGGACAGGGAATCAGCCCCAGCATTTT. Amino acids: CASSDPGTGNQPQHF.

The genes are TRBV3-1 (or the pseudogene TRBV3-2) and TRBJ1-1, with no clear D. Per the germline V gene, CDR1 is LGHDT and CDR2 is YNNKEL (reference sequence). V was trimmed by 1 base and J by 7 bases, leaving 7 bases between them. The CDR3 is 12 amino acids. CDR3 sequence (DNA): TGTGCCAGCAGCCAAGGGGCAAGTGAAGCTTTCTTT. This encodes CASSQGASEAFF.

This chain uses TRBV6-5 with TRBJ1-3; D remains unclear. CDR1 is MNHEY and CDR2 is SVGAGI in the germline V gene. This CDR3 comprises 13 residues. V gave up 8 bases and J gave up 2 bases, with 10 bases separating them. CDR3 bases: TGTGCCAGCTTGGACTTTGCTGGAAACACCATATATTTT. It codes for CASLDFAGNTIYF.

This chain joins TRBV7-6 and TRBJ2-7, with D unclear. The V and J ends lost 4 bases and 6 bases respectively, with 10 bases between them. CDR3 length: 12 residues. Germline V gives CDR1 SGHVS, CDR2 FNYEAQ. CDR3 nucleotide sequence: TGTGCCAGCAGCTCCACACCGTCCGAGCAGTACTTC. Translated, it gives CASSSTPSEQYF.

The chain combines TRBV7-9 with TRBJ1-1; D is ambiguous. Germline loops: CDR1 SEHNR, CDR2 FQNEAQ (reference sequence). The length of the CDR3 is 13 residues. Trimming stripped 3 bases from V and 2 bases from J, with 7 bases between. CDR3 nucleotide sequence: TGTGCCAGCAGCTTTGAGGGAAACACTGAAGCTTTCTTT. It yields the protein CASSFEGNTEAFF.

This clone appeared a few times. At the DNA level, this CDR3 is encoded by other sequences in the same sample as well. V usage is TRBV24-1 and J usage is TRBJ2-1; 7 positions agree with TRBD2. The V gene end was trimmed by 0 bases and the J gene end by 3 bases; junction bases not matched to a gene: 4. The germline CDR1 and CDR2 sequences are KGHDR and SFDVKD. The CDR3 length is 16 residues. CDR3 sequence reads: CATSDLQGGSYNEQFF. Here the CDR3 DNA reads TGTGCCACCAGTGATTTGCAAGGCGGGAGCTACAATGAGCAGTTCTTC.

The J gene is TRBJ1-5, the V gene TRBV5-6; a possible D gene is TRBD1 (6 bases). The CDR3 runs 15 residues. Trimming cost V 0 bases and J 0 bases, with 7 bases left between them. Germline CDR1 and CDR2: SGHDT and YYEEEE. The CDR3 sequence: CASSLAGDSNQPQHF. As DNA, the CDR3 is TGTGCCAGCAGCTTGGCAGGGGATAGCAATCAGCCCCAGCATTTT.

This chain uses TRBV2 with TRBJ1-6; TRBD1 matches at 9 bases. Germline trimming cut 4 bases from V and 10 bases from J; bases unmatched to any gene: 8. From germline, CDR1 is SNHLY and CDR2 FYNNEI. The CDR3 spans 15 residues. CDR3 in DNA: TGTGCCAGCAGTGTAGGGACAGGGTCTTGGTCACCCCTCCACTTT. It encodes CASSVGTGSWSPLHF.

This chain links TRBV12-3 or TRBV12-4 with TRBJ1-3, with D unclear. The CDR3 has 13 residues. The V and J ends lost 4 bases and 3 bases respectively, with 7 bases between them. The CDR3 is CASSYSSGNTIYF. CDR3 nucleotides: TGTGCCAGCAGTTATAGCAGTGGAAACACCATATATTTT.

This clone came up once. This CDR3 reads CAIRTSGGSIDTQYF. Here the CDR3 DNA reads TGTGCCATCAGGACTAGCGGGGGGAGTATAGATACGCAGTATTTT. The V and J genes are TRBV10-3 and TRBJ2-3, with TRBD2 identical over 13 bases. CDR1 and CDR2 from the germline V gene are ENHRY and SYGVKD. The CDR3 is 15 amino acids. The J segment lost 5 bases and the V segment lost 6 bases, leaving 5 bases of the junction unmatched.

This chain joins TRBV4-3 and TRBJ1-4; possibly TRBD1 for D (5 bases). V gave up 6 bases and J gave up 3 bases, with 8 bases separating them. In germline, CDR1 is LGHNA, CDR2 YSLEER. This CDR3 has 13 amino acids. The DNA of the CDR3 is TGCGCCAGCAGTGGGGACTCTAATGAAAAACTGTTTTTT. Translating gives CASSGDSNEKLFF.

The chain links TRBV9 to TRBJ2-1; D may be TRBD2 (7 bases). V lost 5 bases and J lost 8, with 17 bases in between. This CDR3 region has 14 residues. The germline V gene has CDR1 SGDLS and CDR2 YYNGEE. CDR3 residues: CASRGGLSSDEQFF. The DNA of the CDR3 is TGTGCCAGCAGAGGGGGACTATCGTCAGATGAGCAGTTCTTC.

The V and J genes are TRBV6-2 or TRBV6-3 and TRBJ2-7; 8 nucleotides agree with TRBD2. Germline CDR1 MNHEY, CDR2 SVGEGT. This CDR3 is built from 16 residues. V was clipped by 6 bases and J by 4 bases; unmatched bases: 14. As DNA, the CDR3 is TGTGCCAGCAGCCCTCGGGGGAGCGGGAGTTGGTACGAGCAGTACTTC. Encoded protein: CASSPRGSGSWYEQYF.

This sequence joins TRBV6-5 and TRBJ1-4, with D possibly being TRBD1 (5 bases). Germline assignment: CDR1 MNHEY and CDR2 SVGAGI. The V gene lost 2 bases and the J gene lost 8 bases, with 9 bases spanning the gap. This CDR3 spans 13 amino acids. This chain's CDR3 is CASSYGASEKLFF. The CDR3 DNA sequence: TGTGCCAGCAGTTACGGGGCGAGCGAAAAACTGTTTTTT.

This rearrangement joins TRBV28 to TRBJ2-5; 7 bases line up with TRBD1. Germline V gene lookup returns CDR1 MDHEN and CDR2 SYDVKM. J gave up 0 bases and V 5 bases, and 9 bases lay outside the gene matches. The CDR3 runs 16 residues. CDR3 region: CASSERTGKYQETQYF. CDR3 nucleotide sequence: TGTGCCAGCAGTGAACGGACAGGAAAGTACCAAGAGACCCAGTACTTC.

This chain uses TRBV28 with TRBJ1-2; D gene uncertain. This CDR3 comprises 12 residues. Trimming took 1 base from V and 6 from J, leaving 6 bases between them. The germline V gene encodes CDR1 MDHEN and CDR2 SYDVKM. In nucleotides, the CDR3 is TGTGCCAGCAGTTTATTTAGTGATGGCTACACCTTC. Amino acids: CASSLFSDGYTF.

The chain has TRBV7-2 and TRBJ2-1, with no clear D. Germline loops: CDR1 SGHTA, CDR2 FQGNSA. Trimming removed 2 bases from V and 2 bases from J, with 7 bases in between. The CDR3 length is 14 residues. The CDR3 region is CASSLSAAYNEQFF. Here the CDR3 DNA reads TGTGCCAGCAGCTTATCCGCGGCCTACAATGAGCAGTTCTTC. The entire variable domain, with the rest obtained from reference TRBV7-2 and TRBJ2-1, is as follows: GAGVSQSPSNKVTEKGKDVELRCDPISGHTALYWYRQSLGQGLEFLIYFQGNSAPDKSGLPSDRFSAERTGGSVSTLTIQRTQQEDSAVYLCASSLSAAYNEQFFGPGTRLTVL.

This chain uses TRBV12-3 or TRBV12-4 with TRBJ2-7; D is perhaps TRBD2 (5 bases). CDR3 length: 13 amino acids. V shed 8 bases and J shed 4 bases, with 15 bases lying between them. The CDR3, as DNA: TGTGCCAGCTCAAGCGGCCTTAAATACGAGCAGTACTTC. It is translated as CASSSGLKYEQYF.

The genes are TRBV30 and TRBJ2-5, with 7 bases aligning to TRBD2. Germline V gene lookup returns CDR1 GTSNPN and CDR2 SVGIG (reference sequence). This CDR3 comprises 14 residues. The ends lost 0 bases at V and 1 base at J; junction bases unmatched: 2. CDR3 residues: CAWSVGGSQETQYF. CDR3 sequence (DNA): TGTGCCTGGAGTGTGGGCGGGAGCCAAGAGACCCAGTACTTC. The variable domain in full, with the rest retrieved from reference TRBV30 and TRBJ2-5, is SQTIHQWPATLVQPVGSPLSLECTVEGTSNPNLYWYRQAAGRGLQLLFYSVGIGQISSEVPQNLSASRPQDRQFILSSKKLLLSDSGFYLCAWSVGGSQETQYFGPGTRLLVL.